The clone carrying this T cell receptor beta chain was seen once. Germline values: CDR1 LNHNV, CDR2 YYDKDF (reference sequence). CDR3 length: 14 residues. The V and J ends lost 7 bases and 0 bases respectively, with 9 bases between them. The method was immunoSEQ multiplex PCR; TCRdb's version includes in-frame clones alone and lacks a portion of them. Of over a million clones in the sample, roughly 96% were seen once. The data are from a study of shared clonotypes between healthy human individuals. This chain links TRBV15 with TRBJ1-4; no definite D call. Specimen: naive CD4+ T cells sorted from blood. Subset defined: CD45RA+ positively selected. The TCR sequence derives from a young man in good health. The CDR3 region has the DNA TGTGCCACCACCCGGACGTCAACTAATGAAAAACTGTTTTTT. Protein sequence: CATTRTSTNEKLFF.